A single sample is the source of the 29 T cell receptor beta chains below, sequenced in a study of T cell responses to AZD1222 COVID-19 vaccine. TCRdb's copy holds only in-frame clones and misses some; the assay was immunoSEQ multiplex PCR. This repertoire shows under 75,000 clones, 85% found once; its top ten account for around 21%. The starting material was peripheral blood, obtained on day 0 of AZD1222 vaccination. The receptors here all came from an adult in good health.

The rearrangement links TRBV2 to TRBJ2-7; D is perhaps TRBD2 (6 bases). CDR1 is SNHLY and CDR2 is FYNNEI in the germline V gene. Trimming cost V 6 bases and J 5 bases, with 26 bases left between them. The CDR3 extends over 17 amino acids. This CDR3 reads CASSEGRLLASVHEQYF. In nucleotides, the CDR3 is TGTGCCAGCAGCGAGGGACGGTTACTAGCTTCAGTCCACGAGCAGTACTTC.

The chain is built from TRBV27 and TRBJ2-2; no firm D call. The CDR3 totals 17 residues. CDR1 is MNHEY, CDR2 SMNVEV, per germline (reference sequence). V lost 1 base to trimming and J lost 3 bases, with 15 bases between them. Written as DNA, the CDR3 is TGTGCCAGCAGTTTATTCGACCCCGGCACGGACACCGGGGAGCTGTTTTTT. This codes for CASSLFDPGTDTGELFF.

This clone appeared a few times. In DNA, the CDR3 is TGTGCCAGCAGTCGTGGCGGAGGGACATCCTACGAGCAGTACTTC. Translated, it gives CASSRGGGTSYEQYF. This rearrangement joins TRBV27 to TRBJ2-7; D possibly matches TRBD1 or TRBD2 (6 bases each). The germline CDR1 and CDR2 sequences are MNHEY and SMNVEV (reference sequence). The CDR3 consists of 15 residues. V was pared by 5 bases and J by 1 base, with 15 bases between.

The chain joins TRBV5-4 to TRBJ1-2; D not resolved. CDR1 SGHNT and CDR2 YYREEE come from the germline V gene (reference sequence). The CDR3 covers 14 residues. V was shortened by 4 bases and J by 8 bases, with 18 bases between the two germline ends. The CDR3 coding sequence is TGTGCCAGCAGCCTGGAGGTTAGCGCTCGGGGCTACACCTTC. Amino acid sequence: CASSLEVSARGYTF.

V usage is TRBV7-6 and J usage is TRBJ2-7; D is undetermined. Trimming shortened V by 10 bases and J by 7 bases, and 8 bases separated the two germline ends. The CDR3 is made up of 9 amino acids. Germline loops: CDR1 SGHVS, CDR2 FNYEAQ. The CDR3 reads CATRKEQYF. CDR3 DNA sequence: TGTGCCACCCGGAAGGAGCAGTACTTC.

The genes are TRBV4-1 and TRBJ2-5, with 8 bases lining up with TRBD2. The CDR3 has 17 residues. The germline gives CDR1 MGHRA, CDR2 YSYEKL. V dropped 5 bases and J dropped 2; count of bases not matched to a gene: 13. The chain's CDR3 is CASSYSNSGTRQETQYF. DNA for the CDR3: TGCGCCAGCAGCTACAGTAATAGCGGGACCCGTCAAGAGACCCAGTACTTC.

The chain is built from TRBV6-5 and TRBJ1-2, with D uncertain. Germline V gene lookup returns CDR1 MNHEY and CDR2 SVGAGI. The V end was cut by 6 bases, the J end by 3 bases, with 17 bases between. The CDR3 sequence is 15 residues long. CDR3 region: CASRPRPPEHYGYTF. The CDR3 nucleotides are TGTGCCAGCAGACCACGACCGCCAGAGCACTATGGCTACACCTTC.

By share of the sample, this clone is medium-sized. The V gene is TRBV28, the J gene TRBJ2-2; no clear D gene. The CDR3 has 15 residues. V was cut by 1 base and J by 0 bases, with 6 bases left in between. Germline CDR1 and CDR2: MDHEN and SYDVKM. DNA of the CDR3: TGTGCCAGCAGTTTATTCCGGGCGAACACCGGGGAGCTGTTTTTT. Translation gives CASSLFRANTGELFF.

J is TRBJ1-2 and V is TRBV9, with TRBD1 matching over 8 bases. Losses at the gene ends were 4 bases for V and 7 bases for J; bases not matched to a gene: 9. CDR1 is SGDLS and CDR2 is YYNGEE in the germline V gene. The CDR3 loop spans 14 amino acids. CDR3 DNA sequence: TGTGCCAGCAGCACGACAGGGGCCCCTTTTGGCTACACCTTC. It is translated as CASSTTGAPFGYTF. The complete variable domain, with remaining parts taken from reference TRBV9 and TRBJ1-2, reads DSGVTQTPKHLITATGQRVTLRCSPRSGDLSVYWYQQSLDQGLQFLIQYYNGEERAKGNILERFSAQQFPDLHSELNLSSLELGDSALYFCASSTTGAPFGYTFGSGTRLTVV.

The chain recombines TRBV5-1 with TRBJ2-3, with 7 bases matching TRBD2. The CDR3 has 17 amino acids. The V and J ends lost 3 bases and 0 bases, in that order; junction bases with no gene match: 10. The germline V gene encodes CDR1 SGHRS and CDR2 YFSETQ. CDR3 DNA: TGCGCCAGCAGCTCCCTTCCTAGCGGACCTAGCACAGATACGCAGTATTTT. It specifies CASSSLPSGPSTDTQYF.

The gene calls are TRBV6-6 and TRBJ1-3; D is uncertain. V was trimmed by 7 bases and J by 0 bases, leaving 7 bases between them. The CDR3 length is 13 residues. Germline CDR1 and CDR2: MNHNY and SVGAGI (reference sequence). The CDR3 DNA reads TGTGCCAGCAACCCCTACTCTGGAAACACCATATATTTT. It codes for CASNPYSGNTIYF.

Written as DNA, the CDR3 is TGCGCCAGCAGCTTGGCCGGCGGGACCGAGCAGTACTTC. This translates into CASSLAGGTEQYF. The chain has TRBV5-1 and TRBJ2-7; D is possibly TRBD2 (6 bases). The V end lost 0 bases, the J end lost 6 bases, and 10 bases lay between the germline ends. This CDR3 spans 13 amino acids. CDR1 is SGHRS and CDR2 is YFSETQ in the germline V gene.

This clone was counted a single time. This chain uses TRBV7-2 with TRBJ1-2, with D hard to call. The germline V and J ends were trimmed by 5 bases and 4 bases, with 11 bases remaining between them. There are 13 residues in the CDR3. CDR1 is SGHTA, CDR2 FQGNSA, per germline. The CDR3 is CASSALLRYGYTF. The CDR3 nucleotides are TGTGCCAGCAGCGCCCTTCTACGCTATGGCTACACCTTC. The whole variable domain, remainder taken from reference TRBV7-2 and TRBJ1-2, is GAGVSQSPSNKVTEKGKDVELRCDPISGHTALYWYRQSLGQGLEFLIYFQGNSAPDKSGLPSDRFSAERTGGSVSTLTIQRTQQEDSAVYLCASSALLRYGYTFGSGTRLTVV.

This clone was detected a few times. The rearrangement uses TRBV4-2 and TRBJ2-1, with 7 bases aligning to TRBD2. Trimming removed 4 bases from V and 6 bases from J; junction bases left unmatched: 3. The CDR3 runs 13 residues. Germline-derived CDR1 and CDR2 are LGHNA and YNFKEQ. The CDR3 region is CASSPGLGNEQFF. CDR3 nucleotides: TGTGCCAGCAGCCCCGGACTAGGCAATGAGCAGTTCTTC.

J is TRBJ1-1 and V is TRBV5-5; the D gene is possibly TRBD1 (5 bases). Germline CDR1 reads SGHKS; CDR2 reads YYEKEE (reference sequence). This CDR3 is 15 amino acids long. V lost 4 bases to trimming and J lost 1 base, with 14 bases between them. In DNA form, the CDR3 reads TGTGCCAGCAGCACCTGGGGCGGGCCGAACACTGAAGCTTTCTTT. Protein: CASSTWGGPNTEAFF.

The chain couples TRBV14 to TRBJ2-1; D gene unclear. V was pared by 5 bases and J by 6 bases, with 8 bases between. Looked up from germline, CDR1 is SGHDN and CDR2 is FVKESK. The CDR3 length is 12 residues. The chain's CDR3 is CASSDVGNEQFF. DNA for the CDR3: TGTGCCAGCAGCGACGTTGGCAATGAGCAGTTCTTC.

The chain couples TRBV11-3 to TRBJ2-1, with no clear D. Trimming removed 2 bases at V and 9 bases at J, with 8 bases between. CDR1 and CDR2 (germline): SGHNT, YENEEA. This CDR3 has 12 residues. CDR3 in DNA: TGTGCCAGCAGCTTAAGGTGGAGTGAGCAGTTCTTC. Its translation: CASSLRWSEQFF.

The chain uses TRBV6-5 and TRBJ1-5; no reliable D call. Trimming cost V 6 bases and J 0 bases, with 9 bases left between them. The CDR3 is 14 residues long. Germline CDR1 is MNHEY and CDR2 is SVGAGI. CDR3 sequence (DNA): TGTGCCAGCAGACGAAGATTTAGCAATCAGCCCCAGCATTTT. Its protein product is CASRRRFSNQPQHF.

This clone was counted a single time. The V and J genes are TRBV5-4 and TRBJ1-2; D not certain. This CDR3 is built from 18 residues. Germline loops: CDR1 SGHNT, CDR2 YYREEE (reference sequence). V was clipped by 5 bases and J by 1 base, with 24 bases between them. In DNA form, the CDR3 reads TGTGCCAGCAGAAGAGGAGGGAGGGTCGACTTGGGTAACTATGGCTACACCTTC. Its protein is CASRRGGRVDLGNYGYTF.

The chain links TRBV18 to TRBJ2-5; the match to TRBD2 covers 7 bases. The CDR3 has 13 residues. With V trimmed by 4 bases and J by 11 bases, 10 bases remained unmatched. Germline values: CDR1 KGHSH, CDR2 LQKENI. The CDR3 spells CASSLDTSASQYF. CDR3 nucleotide sequence: TGTGCCAGCTCACTCGACACTAGCGCCTCACAGTACTTC.

The rearrangement links TRBV27 to TRBJ2-7; tentative D call: TRBD2 (5 bases). This CDR3 has 15 amino acids. The germline CDR1 and CDR2 sequences are MNHEY and SMNVEV (reference sequence). The V and J ends lost 5 bases and 1 base respectively, with 15 bases between them. The CDR3 protein is CASSTQLARSYEQYF. The DNA of the CDR3 is TGTGCCAGCAGTACCCAGCTAGCAAGGTCCTACGAGCAGTACTTC.

The chain couples TRBV11-2 to TRBJ2-1, with TRBD2 as a possible D gene (5 bases). CDR1 is SGHAT, CDR2 FQNNGV, per germline. Trimming left V 1 base short and J 7 bases short, with 11 bases between. The CDR3 sequence is 14 residues long. The CDR3 nucleotides are TGTGCCAGCAGCTTAGGTACAACGGGGAATGAGCAGTTCTTC. Encoded protein: CASSLGTTGNEQFF.

This chain uses TRBV4-2 with TRBJ1-1, with D uncertain. CDR1 LGHNA and CDR2 YNFKEQ come from the germline V gene. V was trimmed by 1 base and J by 1 base, leaving 4 bases between them. This CDR3 has 13 residues. This CDR3 is CASSQGRNTEAFF. CDR3 sequence (DNA): TGTGCCAGCAGCCAAGGTCGGAACACTGAAGCTTTCTTT.

The J gene is TRBJ1-2, the V gene TRBV12-3 or TRBV12-4; a possible D gene is TRBD1 (5 bases). The germline V and J ends were trimmed by 3 bases and 4 bases, with 9 bases remaining between them. The CDR3 has 13 amino acids. The CDR3 nucleotides read TGTGCCAGCAGTTTGTACAGGTCCTATGGCTACACCTTC. This sequence encodes CASSLYRSYGYTF.

This chain joins TRBV27 and TRBJ1-1; unclear D gene. Germline loops: CDR1 MNHEY, CDR2 SMNVEV (reference sequence). CDR3 length: 14 residues. V shed 6 bases and J shed 0 bases, with 11 bases lying between them. The DNA of the CDR3 is TGTGCCAGCAGCTCCCCGGGCTTGAACACTGAAGCTTTCTTT. Translating gives CASSSPGLNTEAFF.

V is TRBV7-9 and J is TRBJ1-4; TRBD1 is a possible D gene (6 bases). Germline CDR1 reads SEHNR; CDR2 reads FQNEAQ (reference sequence). The CDR3 loop spans 14 amino acids. Trimming took off 6 bases at V and 3 bases at J, with 11 bases between the two ends. This chain's CDR3 is CASSFDRPNEKLFF. The CDR3 nucleotides are TGTGCCAGCAGTTTTGACAGGCCTAATGAAAAACTGTTTTTT.

The chain couples TRBV15 to TRBJ2-2; D unclear. The V gene's germline CDR1 is LNHNV and CDR2 YYDKDF (reference sequence). The CDR3 runs 14 residues. Trimming took 0 bases from V and 6 from J, leaving 8 bases between them. The CDR3 here is CATSRDIGPGELFF. CDR3 DNA: TGTGCCACCAGCAGAGATATTGGGCCCGGGGAGCTGTTTTTT. Full variable domain (rest looked up from reference TRBV15 and TRBJ2-2): DAMVIQNPRYQVTQFGKPVTLSCSQTLNHNVMYWYQQKSSQAPKLLFHYYDKDFNNEADTPDNFQSRRPNTSFCFLDIRSPGLGDTAMYLCATSRDIGPGELFFGEGSRLTVL.

The V and J genes are TRBV6-5 and TRBJ1-4, with 8 bases lining up with TRBD1. The CDR3 runs to 14 residues. The V gene end was trimmed by 5 bases and the J gene end by 5 bases; junction bases not matched to a gene: 4. Germline CDR1 reads MNHEY; CDR2 reads SVGAGI. Written as DNA, the CDR3 is TGTGCCAGCAGTAACAGGGGGGCGAATGAAAAACTGTTTTTT. Its translation: CASSNRGANEKLFF.

The rearrangement joins TRBV5-1 to TRBJ2-7; D not resolved. The CDR3 length is 13 residues. Germline V gene sequence: CDR1 SGHRS, CDR2 YFSETQ. V dropped 4 bases and J dropped 4 bases, with 12 bases sitting between them. The CDR3 DNA follows: TGCGCCAGCAGCCGACGGGCCGAATACGAGCAGTACTTC. It codes for CASSRRAEYEQYF.